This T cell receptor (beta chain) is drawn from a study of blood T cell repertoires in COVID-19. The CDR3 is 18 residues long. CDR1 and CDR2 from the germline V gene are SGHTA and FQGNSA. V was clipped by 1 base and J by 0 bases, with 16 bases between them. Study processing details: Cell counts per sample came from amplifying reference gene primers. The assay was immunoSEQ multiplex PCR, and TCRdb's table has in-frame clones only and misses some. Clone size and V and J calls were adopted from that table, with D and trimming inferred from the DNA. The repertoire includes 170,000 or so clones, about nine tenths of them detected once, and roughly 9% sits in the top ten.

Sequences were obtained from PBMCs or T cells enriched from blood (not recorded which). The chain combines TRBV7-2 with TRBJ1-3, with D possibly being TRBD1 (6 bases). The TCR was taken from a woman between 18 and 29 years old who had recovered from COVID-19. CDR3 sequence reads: CASSLERPTGSSGNTIYF. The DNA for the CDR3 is TGTGCCAGCAGCTTAGAGCGCCCGACAGGAAGCTCTGGAAACACCATATATTTT.